Given below is one T cell receptor beta chain in context. One entry per CDR3 protein results from TCRdb running MiXCR on the 5' RACE reads. Of 200,000 to 250,000 distinct CDR3 sequences listed, over 15% are singletons. Deletions cut 6 bases from V and 5 bases from J, with 16 bases between. CDR3 length equals 14 residues. CDR1 is SGHAT and CDR2 is FQNNGV in the germline V gene. The sample belongs to a study of T-cell memory formation after mild COVID-19. Sequencing was done on a sample of PBMCs or a T cell subset sorted from them (not recorded which). The chain couples TRBV11-2 to TRBJ1-1, with a tentative D call TRBD1 (6 bases). The sequence was obtained from a young man who had mild COVID-19 (a few samples of this study predate the infection). Cell type and time point are not known. The CDR3 sequence is CASSQDSRTTEAFF. CDR3 nucleotide sequence: TGTGCCAGCAGTCAGGACAGCAGGACGACTGAAGCTTTCTTT.